This TCR beta chain was retrieved from a study of blood T cells in healthy people across ages. Regarding the study as a whole: Getting older went along with TCR beta diversity per million T cells dropping roughly linearly.

A second PCR, run for about 7 to 11 cycles, used a sample-barcoded 5' primer plus a J-beta primer mix. Every molecule of cDNA carried a tag from a template-switch adaptor with 12 random nucleotides. TCRdb re-called the 5' RACE reads with MiXCR, one entry per CDR3 protein. This table holds about 1.4 million distinct CDR3 sequences, roughly 64% found once. Turning to this clonotype: Its antigen is currently unknown.

Per germline, CDR1 DFQATT and CDR2 SNEGSKA (reference sequence). Trimming at V came to 1 base and at J to 1 base, leaving 2 bases not matched to a gene. The CDR3 is made up of 15 amino acids. Sequences were obtained from blood. V is TRBV20-1 and J is TRBJ2-2; the match to TRBD2 covers 8 bases. This clonotype was sampled from a man between 18 and 35 years old in good health. DNA for the CDR3: TGCAGTGCTAGAGCACTAGCGGAGAACACCGGGGAGCTGTTTTTT. It yields the protein CSARALAENTGELFF.